This T cell receptor beta chain was captured in a study of blood T cell repertoires in COVID-19. Study-level background: The United States, Italy and Spain were the sources of the acute and convalescent COVID-19 samples.

Original methodology: How many nucleated cells were present was estimated from reference gene primer amplification. Measured with immunoSEQ multiplex PCR; TCRdb has only the in-frame clones, and not every one. V and J calls plus clone size are reproduced from that table; the DNA served to infer D and trimming. The profile covers about 220,000 clones, with 70% to 85% appearing a single time and about 1.3% taken by the ten largest. The germline V gene has CDR1 SGHNT and CDR2 YYREEE (reference sequence). J gave up 2 bases and V 4 bases, and 10 bases lay outside the gene matches. This CDR3 comprises 16 residues.

The chain combines TRBV5-4 with TRBJ2-5, with TRBD1 identical over 8 bases. The TCR originated in a woman aged 35 to 49 with acute COVID-19. The sequencing sample was made of PBMCs or T cells enriched from blood (not recorded which). The CDR3 DNA reads TGTGCCAGCAGCGACCGTCCGGGACAGGCTCAAGAGACCCAGTACTTC. Amino acids: CASSDRPGQAQETQYF. Drawing the rest from reference TRBV5-4 and TRBJ2-5, the complete variable domain is ETGVTQSPTHLIKTRGQQVTLRCSSQSGHNTVSWYQQALGQGPQFIFQYYREEENGRGNFPPRFSGLQFPNYSSELNVNALELDDSALYLCASSDRPGQAQETQYFGPGTRLLVL.